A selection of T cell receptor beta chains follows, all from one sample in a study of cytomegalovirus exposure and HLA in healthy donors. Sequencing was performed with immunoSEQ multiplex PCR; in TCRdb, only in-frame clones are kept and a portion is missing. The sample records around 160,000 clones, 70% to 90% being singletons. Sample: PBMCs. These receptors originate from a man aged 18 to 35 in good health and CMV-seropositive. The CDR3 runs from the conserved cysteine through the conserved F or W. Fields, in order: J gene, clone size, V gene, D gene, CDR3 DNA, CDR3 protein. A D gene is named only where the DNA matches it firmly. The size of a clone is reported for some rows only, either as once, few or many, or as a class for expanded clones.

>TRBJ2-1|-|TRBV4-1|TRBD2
TGCGCCAGCAGCCAAGAAGGCGGGGGGGTCAATGAGCAGTTCTTC
CASSQEGGGVNEQFF
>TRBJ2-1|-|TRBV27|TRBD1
TGTGCCAGCAGTTCAGCAGGGGGCAAGCAGTTCTTC
CASSSAGGKQFF
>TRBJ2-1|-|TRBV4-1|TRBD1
TGCGCCAGCAGCCAAGTACGACAGGGGGCGCGTAGATGGGGAGCCTACAATGAGCAGTTCTTC
CASSQVRQGARRWGAYNEQFF
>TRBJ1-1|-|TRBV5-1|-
TGCGCCAGCAGCTTTCAGGCGAGGGTCACTGAAGCTTTCTTT
CASSFQARVTEAFF
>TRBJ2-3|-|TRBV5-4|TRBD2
TGTGCCAGCAGCTTGTTGGCTAGCGGGGGGGAAAGCACAGATACGCAGTATTTT
CASSLLASGGESTDTQYF
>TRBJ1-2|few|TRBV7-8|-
TGTGCCAGCAGCCATGCAGGGTACCCAAACTATGGCTACACCTTC
CASSHAGYPNYGYTF
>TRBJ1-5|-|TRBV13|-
TGTGCCAGCAGCTTATATGGCGGGCGAAGTCAGCCCCAGCATTTT
CASSLYGGRSQPQHF
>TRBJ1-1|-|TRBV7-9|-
TGTGCCAGCAGCTTGGCCAGGGGAGGGGACACTGAAGCTTTCTTT
CASSLARGGDTEAFF
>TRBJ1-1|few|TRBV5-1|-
TGCGCCAGCAGCGCCAACACCGACACTGAAGCTTTCTTT
CASSANTDTEAFF
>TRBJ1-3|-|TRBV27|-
TGTGCCAGCAGTACCCAGTCCAGAAACACCATATATTTT
CASSTQSRNTIYF
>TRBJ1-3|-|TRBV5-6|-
TGTGCCAGCAGCTTGGGTTCGGGTCTATCTGGAAACACCATATATTTT
CASSLGSGLSGNTIYF
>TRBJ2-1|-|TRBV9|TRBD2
TGTGCCAGCAGCTCCACCGGGGGGGCTTACAATGAGCAGTTCTTC
CASSSTGGAYNEQFF
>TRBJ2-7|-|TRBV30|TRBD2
TGTGCCGGCACCCGGGGGGCCTACGAGCAGTACTTC
CAGTRGAYEQYF
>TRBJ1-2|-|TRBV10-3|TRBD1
TGTGCCATCAGTGAACAGGGGGGTGGCTACACCTTC
CAISEQGGGYTF